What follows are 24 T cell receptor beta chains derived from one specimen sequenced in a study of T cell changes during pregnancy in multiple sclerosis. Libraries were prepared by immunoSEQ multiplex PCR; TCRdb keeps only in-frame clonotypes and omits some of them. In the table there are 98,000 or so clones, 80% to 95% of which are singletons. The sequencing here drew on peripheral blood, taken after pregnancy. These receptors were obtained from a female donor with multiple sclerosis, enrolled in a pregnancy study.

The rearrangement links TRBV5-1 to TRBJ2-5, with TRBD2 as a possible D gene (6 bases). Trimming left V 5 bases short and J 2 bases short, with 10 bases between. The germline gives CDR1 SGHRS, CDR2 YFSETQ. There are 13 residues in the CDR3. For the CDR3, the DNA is TGCGCCAGCAGTGACGGGACTCAAGAGACCCAGTACTTC. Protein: CASSDGTQETQYF.

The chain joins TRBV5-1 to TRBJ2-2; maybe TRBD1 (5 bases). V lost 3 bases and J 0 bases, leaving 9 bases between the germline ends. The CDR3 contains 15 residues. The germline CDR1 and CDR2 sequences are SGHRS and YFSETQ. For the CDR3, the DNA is TGCGCCAGCAGCTCTGGACATGCGAACACCGGGGAGCTGTTTTTT. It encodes CASSSGHANTGELFF.

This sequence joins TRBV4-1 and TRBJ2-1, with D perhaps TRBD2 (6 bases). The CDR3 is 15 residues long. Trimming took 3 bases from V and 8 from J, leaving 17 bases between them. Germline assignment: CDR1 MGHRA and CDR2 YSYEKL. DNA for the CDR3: TGCGCCAGCAGCCATTCTACGGGAGCGGGCGATGAGCAGTTCTTC. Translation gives CASSHSTGAGDEQFF.

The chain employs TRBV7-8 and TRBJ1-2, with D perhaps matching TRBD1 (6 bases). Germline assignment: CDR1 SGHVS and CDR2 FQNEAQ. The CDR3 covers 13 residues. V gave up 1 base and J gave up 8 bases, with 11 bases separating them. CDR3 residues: CASSLGGGKGYTF. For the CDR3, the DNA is TGTGCCAGCAGCTTAGGCGGGGGCAAAGGCTACACCTTC.

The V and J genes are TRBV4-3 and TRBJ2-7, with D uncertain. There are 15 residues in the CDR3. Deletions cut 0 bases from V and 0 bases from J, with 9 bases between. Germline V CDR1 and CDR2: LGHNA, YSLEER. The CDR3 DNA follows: TGCGCCAGCAGCCAAGACAGGATTCCCTCCTACGAGCAGTACTTC. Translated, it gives CASSQDRIPSYEQYF.

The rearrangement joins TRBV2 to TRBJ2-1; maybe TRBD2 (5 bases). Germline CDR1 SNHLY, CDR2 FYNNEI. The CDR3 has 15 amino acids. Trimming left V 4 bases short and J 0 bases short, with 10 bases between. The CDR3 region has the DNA TGTGCCAGCAGTGCTAGCTTAAGCTCCTACAATGAGCAGTTCTTC. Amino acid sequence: CASSASLSSYNEQFF. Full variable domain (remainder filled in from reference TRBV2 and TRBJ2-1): EPEVTQTPSHQVTQMGQEVILRCVPISNHLYFYWYRQILGQKVEFLVSFYNNEISEKSEIFDDQFSVERPDGSNFTLKIRSTKLEDSAMYFCASSASLSSYNEQFFGPGTRLTVL.

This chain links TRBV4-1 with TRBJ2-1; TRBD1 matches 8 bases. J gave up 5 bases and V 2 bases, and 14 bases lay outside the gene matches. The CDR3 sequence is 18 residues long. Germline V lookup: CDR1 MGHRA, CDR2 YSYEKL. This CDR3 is CASSQRSQGQVEDNEQFF. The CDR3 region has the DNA TGCGCCAGCAGCCAACGGAGCCAGGGACAGGTAGAGGACAATGAGCAGTTCTTC.

CDR3 sequence reads: CAISESAGPTSTDTQYF. For the CDR3, the DNA is TGTGCCATCAGTGAGTCCGCGGGACCTACGAGCACAGATACGCAGTATTTT. The chain recombines TRBV10-3 with TRBJ2-3; D is perhaps TRBD2 (6 bases). The CDR3 covers 17 residues. Per germline, CDR1 ENHRY and CDR2 SYGVKD. V was shortened by 0 bases and J by 0 bases, with 13 bases between the two germline ends.

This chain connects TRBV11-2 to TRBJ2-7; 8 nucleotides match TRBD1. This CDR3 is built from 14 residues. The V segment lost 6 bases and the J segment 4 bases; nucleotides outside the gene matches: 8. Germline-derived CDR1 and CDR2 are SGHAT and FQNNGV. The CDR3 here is CASRRAGGRYEQYF. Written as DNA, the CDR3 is TGTGCCAGCAGGCGAGCAGGGGGCAGGTACGAGCAGTACTTC. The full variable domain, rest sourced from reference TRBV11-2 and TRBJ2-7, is EAGVAQSPRYKIIEKRQSVAFWCNPISGHATLYWYQQILGQGPKLLIQFQNNGVVDDSQLPKDRFSAERLKGVDSTLKIQPAKLEDSAVYLCASRRAGGRYEQYFGPGTRLTVT.

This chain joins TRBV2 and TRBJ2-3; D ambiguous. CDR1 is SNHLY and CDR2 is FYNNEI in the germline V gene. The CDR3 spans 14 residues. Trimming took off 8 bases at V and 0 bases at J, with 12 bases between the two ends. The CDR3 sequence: CASLLVYSTDTQYF. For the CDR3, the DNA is TGTGCCAGCCTCTTAGTCTACAGCACAGATACGCAGTATTTT.

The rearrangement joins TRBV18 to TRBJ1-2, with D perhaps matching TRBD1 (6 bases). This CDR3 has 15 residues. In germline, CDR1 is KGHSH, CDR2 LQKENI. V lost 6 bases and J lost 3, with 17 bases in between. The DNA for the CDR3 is TGTGCCAGCTCTCCCGTCGACAAGGGGGACTATGGCTACACCTTC. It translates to CASSPVDKGDYGYTF.

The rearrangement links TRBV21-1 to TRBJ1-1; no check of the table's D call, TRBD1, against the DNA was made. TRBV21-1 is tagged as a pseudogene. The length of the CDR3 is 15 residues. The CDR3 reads CASSPGKEMNTEAFF. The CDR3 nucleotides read TGTGCCAGCAGCCCAGGGAAGGAAATGAACACTGAAGCTTTCTTT.

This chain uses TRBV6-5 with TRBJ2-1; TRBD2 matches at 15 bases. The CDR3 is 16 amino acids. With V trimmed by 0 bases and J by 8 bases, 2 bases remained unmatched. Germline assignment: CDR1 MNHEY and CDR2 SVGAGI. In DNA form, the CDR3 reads TGTGCCAGCAGTTACTCTGGGACTAGCGGGAGGCATGAGCAGTTCTTC. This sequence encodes CASSYSGTSGRHEQFF.

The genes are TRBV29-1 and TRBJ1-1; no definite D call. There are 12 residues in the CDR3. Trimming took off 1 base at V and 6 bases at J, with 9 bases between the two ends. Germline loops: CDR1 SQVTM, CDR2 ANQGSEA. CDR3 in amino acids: CSVEGREAEAFF. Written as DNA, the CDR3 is TGCAGCGTTGAAGGCCGAGAGGCTGAAGCTTTCTTT.

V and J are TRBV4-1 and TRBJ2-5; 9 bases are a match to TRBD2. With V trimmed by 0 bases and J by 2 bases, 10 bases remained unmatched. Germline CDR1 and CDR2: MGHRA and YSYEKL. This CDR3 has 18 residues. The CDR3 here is CASSQDSLAGLEQETQYF. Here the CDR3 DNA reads TGCGCCAGCAGCCAAGATTCACTAGCGGGCCTGGAACAAGAGACCCAGTACTTC.

The CDR3 DNA reads as TGCGCCAGCAGCCTACGACTAGCGGTCCACACAGATACGCAGTATTTT. This gives the protein CASSLRLAVHTDTQYF. This chain uses TRBV4-1 with TRBJ2-3, with 9 bases fitting TRBD2. J gave up 2 bases and V 4 bases, and 7 bases lay outside the gene matches. The germline V gene encodes CDR1 MGHRA and CDR2 YSYEKL. This CDR3 is built from 16 residues.

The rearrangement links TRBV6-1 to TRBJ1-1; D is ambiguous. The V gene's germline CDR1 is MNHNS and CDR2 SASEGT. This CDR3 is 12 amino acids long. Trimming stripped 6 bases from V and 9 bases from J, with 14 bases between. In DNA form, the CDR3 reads TGTGCCAGCAGCACATACGAGGTCCAAGCTTTCTTT. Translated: CASSTYEVQAFF.

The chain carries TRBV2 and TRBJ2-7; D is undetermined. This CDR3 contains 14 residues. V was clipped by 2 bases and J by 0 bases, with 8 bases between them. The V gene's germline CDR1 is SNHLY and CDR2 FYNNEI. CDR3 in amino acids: CASSELVSSYEQYF. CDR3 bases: TGTGCCAGCAGTGAATTGGTGAGCTCCTACGAGCAGTACTTC.

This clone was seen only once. The CDR3 reads CASGRTGGTRTEAFF. CDR3 sequence (DNA): TGTGCCAGTGGGAGGACAGGGGGTACGAGGACTGAAGCTTTCTTT. The chain combines TRBV27 with TRBJ1-1; 10 nucleotides align to TRBD1. This CDR3 spans 15 amino acids. V shed 9 bases and J 5 bases; nucleotides not matched to a gene: 12. The V gene's germline CDR1 is MNHEY and CDR2 SMNVEV (reference sequence).

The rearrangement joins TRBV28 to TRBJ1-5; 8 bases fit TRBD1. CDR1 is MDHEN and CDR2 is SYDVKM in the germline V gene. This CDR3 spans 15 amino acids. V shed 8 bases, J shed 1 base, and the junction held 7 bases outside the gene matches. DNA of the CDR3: TGTGCCAGCGGATCCCACAGGGGGAGCAATCAGCCCCAGCATTTT. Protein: CASGSHRGSNQPQHF.

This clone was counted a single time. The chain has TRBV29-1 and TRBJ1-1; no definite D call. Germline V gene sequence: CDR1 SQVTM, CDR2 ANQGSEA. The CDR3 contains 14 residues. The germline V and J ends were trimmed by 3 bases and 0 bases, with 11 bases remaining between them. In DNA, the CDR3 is TGCAGCGTTGATAACGTCGGGGTGAACACTGAAGCTTTCTTT. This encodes CSVDNVGVNTEAFF. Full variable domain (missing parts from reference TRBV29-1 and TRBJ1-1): SAVISQKPSRDICQRGTSLTIQCQVDSQVTMMFWYRQQPGQSLTLIATANQGSEATYESGFVIDKFPISRPNLTFSTLTVSNMSPEDSSIYLCSVDNVGVNTEAFFGQGTRLTVV.

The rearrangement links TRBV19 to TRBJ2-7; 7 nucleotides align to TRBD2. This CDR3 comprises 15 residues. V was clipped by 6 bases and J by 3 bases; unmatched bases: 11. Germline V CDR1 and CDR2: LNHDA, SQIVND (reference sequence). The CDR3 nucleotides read TGTGCCAGTAGCTGGAACAGCGGACTAGACTACGAGCAGTACTTC. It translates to CASSWNSGLDYEQYF.

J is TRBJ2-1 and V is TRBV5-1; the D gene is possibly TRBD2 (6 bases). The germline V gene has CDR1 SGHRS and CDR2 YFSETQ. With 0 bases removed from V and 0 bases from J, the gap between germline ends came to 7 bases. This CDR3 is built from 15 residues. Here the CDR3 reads CASSLDGSSYNEQFF. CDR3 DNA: TGCGCCAGCAGCTTGGACGGGAGCTCCTACAATGAGCAGTTCTTC.

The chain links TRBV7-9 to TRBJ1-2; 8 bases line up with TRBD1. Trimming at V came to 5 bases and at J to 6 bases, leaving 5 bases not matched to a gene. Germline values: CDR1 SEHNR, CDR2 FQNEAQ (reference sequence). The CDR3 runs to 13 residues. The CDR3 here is CASSQQGEDGYTF. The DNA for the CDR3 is TGTGCCAGCAGCCAACAGGGGGAGGATGGCTACACCTTC.